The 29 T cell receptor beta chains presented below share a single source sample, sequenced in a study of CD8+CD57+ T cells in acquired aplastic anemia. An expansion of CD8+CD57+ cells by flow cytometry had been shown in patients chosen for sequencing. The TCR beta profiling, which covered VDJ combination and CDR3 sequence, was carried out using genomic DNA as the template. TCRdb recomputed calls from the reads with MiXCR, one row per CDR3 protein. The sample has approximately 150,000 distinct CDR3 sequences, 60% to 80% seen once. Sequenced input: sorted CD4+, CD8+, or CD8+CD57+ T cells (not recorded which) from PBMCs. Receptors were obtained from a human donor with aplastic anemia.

The CDR3 reads CASSSGTGSTGELFF. Written as DNA, the CDR3 is TGCGCCAGCAGCTCCGGGACAGGGAGCACCGGGGAGCTGTTTTTT. The J gene is TRBJ2-2, the V gene TRBV5-1; 9 bases map to TRBD1. The CDR3 is 15 amino acids. The V segment lost 3 bases and the J segment 4 bases; nucleotides outside the gene matches: 4. Germline lookup yields CDR1 SGHRS and CDR2 YFSETQ. The full variable domain, in which reference TRBV5-1 and TRBJ2-2 provide the parts outside the CDR3, is KAGVTQTPRYLIKTRGQQVTLSCSPISGHRSVSWYQQTPGQGLQFLFEYFSETQRNKGNFPGRFSGRQFSNSRSEMNVSTLELGDSALYLCASSSGTGSTGELFFGEGSRLTVL.

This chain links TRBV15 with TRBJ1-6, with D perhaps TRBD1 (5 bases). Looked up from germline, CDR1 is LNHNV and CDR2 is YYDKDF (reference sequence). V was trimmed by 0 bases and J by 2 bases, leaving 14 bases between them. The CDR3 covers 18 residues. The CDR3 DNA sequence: TGTGCCACCAGCAGAGATAGGGGCAGGACTGCCTATAATTCACCCCTCCACTTT. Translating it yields CATSRDRGRTAYNSPLHF.

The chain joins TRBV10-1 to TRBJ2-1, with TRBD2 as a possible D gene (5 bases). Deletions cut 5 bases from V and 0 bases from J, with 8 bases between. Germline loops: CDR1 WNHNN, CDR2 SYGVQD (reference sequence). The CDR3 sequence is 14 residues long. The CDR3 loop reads CASSRGYSYNEQFF. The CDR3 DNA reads TGCGCCAGCAGTCGAGGGTACTCCTACAATGAGCAGTTCTTC.

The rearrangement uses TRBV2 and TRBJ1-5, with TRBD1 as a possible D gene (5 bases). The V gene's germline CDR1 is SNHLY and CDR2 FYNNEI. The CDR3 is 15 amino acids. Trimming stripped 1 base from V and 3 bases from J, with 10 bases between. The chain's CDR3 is CASSEEAGPNQPQHF. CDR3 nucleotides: TGTGCCAGCAGTGAAGAGGCAGGGCCCAATCAGCCCCAGCATTTT.

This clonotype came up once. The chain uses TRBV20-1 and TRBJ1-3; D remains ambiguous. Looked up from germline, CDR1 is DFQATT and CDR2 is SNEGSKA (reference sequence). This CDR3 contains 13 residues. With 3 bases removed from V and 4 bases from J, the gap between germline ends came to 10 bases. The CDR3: CSARDVRGNTIYF. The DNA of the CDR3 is TGCAGTGCTAGGGATGTTCGAGGAAACACCATATATTTT.

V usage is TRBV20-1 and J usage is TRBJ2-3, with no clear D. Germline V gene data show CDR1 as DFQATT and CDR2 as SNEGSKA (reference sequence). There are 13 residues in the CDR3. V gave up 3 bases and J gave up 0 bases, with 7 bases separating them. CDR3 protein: CSASFPSTDTQYF. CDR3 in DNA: TGCAGTGCTAGTTTCCCTAGCACAGATACGCAGTATTTT.

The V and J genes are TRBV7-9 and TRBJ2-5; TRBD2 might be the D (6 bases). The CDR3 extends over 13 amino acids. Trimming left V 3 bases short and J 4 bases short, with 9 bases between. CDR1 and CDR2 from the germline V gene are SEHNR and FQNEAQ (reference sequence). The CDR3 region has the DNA TGTGCCAGCAGCTTGGGGGGTTTAGAGACCCAGTACTTC. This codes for CASSLGGLETQYF.

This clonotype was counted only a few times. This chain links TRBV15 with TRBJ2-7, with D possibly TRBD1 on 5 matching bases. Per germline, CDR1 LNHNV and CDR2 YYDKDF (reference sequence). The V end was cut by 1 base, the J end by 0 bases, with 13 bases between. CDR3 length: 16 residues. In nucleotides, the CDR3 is TGTGCCACCAGCAGAGGATTAGGGGTGACCTCCTACGAGCAGTACTTC. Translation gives CATSRGLGVTSYEQYF.

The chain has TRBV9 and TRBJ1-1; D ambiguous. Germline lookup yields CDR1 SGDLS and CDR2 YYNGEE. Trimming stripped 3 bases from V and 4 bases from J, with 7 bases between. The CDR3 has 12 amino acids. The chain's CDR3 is CASSEASTEAFF. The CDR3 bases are TGTGCCAGCAGCGAGGCCAGCACTGAAGCTTTCTTT. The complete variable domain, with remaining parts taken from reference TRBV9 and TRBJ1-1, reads DSGVTQTPKHLITATGQRVTLRCSPRSGDLSVYWYQQSLDQGLQFLIQYYNGEERAKGNILERFSAQQFPDLHSELNLSSLELGDSALYFCASSEASTEAFFGQGTRLTVV.

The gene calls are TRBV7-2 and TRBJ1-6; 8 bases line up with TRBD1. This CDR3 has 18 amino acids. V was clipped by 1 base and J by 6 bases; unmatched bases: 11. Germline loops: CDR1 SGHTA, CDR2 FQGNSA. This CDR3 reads CASSLDVGGQGLNSPLHF. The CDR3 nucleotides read TGTGCCAGCAGCTTAGATGTCGGTGGACAGGGACTTAATTCACCCCTCCACTTT.

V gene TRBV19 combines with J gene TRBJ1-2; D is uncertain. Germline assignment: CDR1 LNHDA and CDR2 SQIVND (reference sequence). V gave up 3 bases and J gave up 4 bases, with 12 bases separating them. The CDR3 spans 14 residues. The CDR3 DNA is TGTGCCAGTAGTATGGGAGGGTGGGCCTATGGCTACACCTTC. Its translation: CASSMGGWAYGYTF.

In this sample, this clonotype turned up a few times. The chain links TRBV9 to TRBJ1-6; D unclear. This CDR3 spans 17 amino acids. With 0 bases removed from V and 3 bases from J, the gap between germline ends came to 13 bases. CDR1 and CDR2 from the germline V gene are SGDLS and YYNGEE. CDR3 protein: CASSVEGTLDYNSPLHF. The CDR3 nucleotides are TGTGCCAGCAGCGTAGAGGGTACCCTGGACTATAATTCACCCCTCCACTTT.

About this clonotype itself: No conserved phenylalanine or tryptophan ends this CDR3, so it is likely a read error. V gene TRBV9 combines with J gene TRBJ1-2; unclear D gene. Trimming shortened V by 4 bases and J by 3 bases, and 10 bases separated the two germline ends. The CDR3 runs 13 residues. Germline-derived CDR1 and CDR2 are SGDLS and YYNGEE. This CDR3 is CASSLDVDYGYTL. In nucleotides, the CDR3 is TGTGCCAGCAGCCTTGACGTAGACTATGGCTACACCCTC.

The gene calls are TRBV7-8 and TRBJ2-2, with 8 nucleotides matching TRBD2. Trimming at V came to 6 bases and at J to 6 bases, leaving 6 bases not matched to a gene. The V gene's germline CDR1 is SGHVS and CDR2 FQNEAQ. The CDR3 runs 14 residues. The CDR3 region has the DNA TGTGCCAGCAGACCAGCGGGGGAGGCCGGGGAGCTGTTTTTT. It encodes CASRPAGEAGELFF.

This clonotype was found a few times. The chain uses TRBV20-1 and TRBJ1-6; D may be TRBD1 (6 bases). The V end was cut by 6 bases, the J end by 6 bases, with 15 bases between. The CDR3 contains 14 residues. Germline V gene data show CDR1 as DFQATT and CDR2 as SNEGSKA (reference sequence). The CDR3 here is CSARNRVPNSPLHF. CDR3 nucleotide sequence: TGCAGTGCGCGCAACAGGGTTCCTAATTCACCCCTCCACTTT.

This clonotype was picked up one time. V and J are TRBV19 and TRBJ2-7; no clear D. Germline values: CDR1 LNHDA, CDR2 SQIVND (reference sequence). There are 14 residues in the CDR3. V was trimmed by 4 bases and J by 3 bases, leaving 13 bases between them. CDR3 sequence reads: CASSNVRDYYEQYF. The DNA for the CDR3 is TGTGCCAGTAGTAACGTCAGAGATTACTACGAGCAGTACTTC.

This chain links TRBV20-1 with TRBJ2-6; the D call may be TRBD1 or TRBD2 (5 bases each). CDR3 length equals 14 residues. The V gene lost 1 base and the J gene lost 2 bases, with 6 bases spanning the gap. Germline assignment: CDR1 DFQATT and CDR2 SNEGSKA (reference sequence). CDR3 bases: TGCAGTGCTAGAGTGGGGGCTGGGGCCAACGTCCTGACTTTC. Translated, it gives CSARVGAGANVLTF.

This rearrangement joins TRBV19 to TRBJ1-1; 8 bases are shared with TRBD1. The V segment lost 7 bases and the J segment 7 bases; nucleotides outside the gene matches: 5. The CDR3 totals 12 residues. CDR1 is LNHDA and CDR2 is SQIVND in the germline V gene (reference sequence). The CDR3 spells CASTATGDEAFF. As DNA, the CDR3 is TGTGCCAGTACCGCGACAGGGGATGAAGCTTTCTTT.

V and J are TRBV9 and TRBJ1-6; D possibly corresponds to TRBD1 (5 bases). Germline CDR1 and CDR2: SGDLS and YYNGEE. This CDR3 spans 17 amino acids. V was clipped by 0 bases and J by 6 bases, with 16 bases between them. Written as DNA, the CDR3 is TGTGCCAGCAGCGTAGACGAGACTAGCGGGGGTAATTCACCCCTCCACTTT. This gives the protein CASSVDETSGGNSPLHF.

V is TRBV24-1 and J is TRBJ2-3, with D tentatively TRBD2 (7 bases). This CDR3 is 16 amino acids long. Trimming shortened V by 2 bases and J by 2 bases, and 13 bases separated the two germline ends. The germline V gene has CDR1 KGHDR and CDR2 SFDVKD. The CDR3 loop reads CATSDSGGPNTDTQYF. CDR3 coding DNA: TGTGCCACCAGTGATTCGGGGGGCCCTAACACAGATACGCAGTATTTT.

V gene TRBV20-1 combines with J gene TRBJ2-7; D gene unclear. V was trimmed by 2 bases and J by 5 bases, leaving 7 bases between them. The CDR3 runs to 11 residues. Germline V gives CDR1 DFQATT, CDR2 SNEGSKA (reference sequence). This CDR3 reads CSARLGNEQYF. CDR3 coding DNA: TGCAGTGCTAGATTAGGAAACGAGCAGTACTTC.

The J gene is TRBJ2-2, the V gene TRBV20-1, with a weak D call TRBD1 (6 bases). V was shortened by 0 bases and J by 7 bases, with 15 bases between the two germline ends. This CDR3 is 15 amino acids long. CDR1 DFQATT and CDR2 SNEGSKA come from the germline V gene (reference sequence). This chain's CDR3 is CSARDLWGQVGELFF. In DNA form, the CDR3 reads TGCAGTGCTAGAGATCTGTGGGGGCAGGTCGGGGAGCTGTTTTTT.

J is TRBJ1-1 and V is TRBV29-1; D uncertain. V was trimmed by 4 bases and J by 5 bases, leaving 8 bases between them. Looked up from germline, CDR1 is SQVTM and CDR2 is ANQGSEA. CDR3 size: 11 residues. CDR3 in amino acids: CSVAVRTEAFF. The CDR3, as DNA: TGCAGCGTTGCGGTTAGGACTGAAGCTTTCTTT.

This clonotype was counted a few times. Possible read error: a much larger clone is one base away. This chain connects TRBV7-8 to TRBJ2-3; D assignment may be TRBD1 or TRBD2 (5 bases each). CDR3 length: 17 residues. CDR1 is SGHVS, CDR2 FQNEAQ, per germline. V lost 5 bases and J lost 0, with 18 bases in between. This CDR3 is CASSPRVGASSTDTQYF. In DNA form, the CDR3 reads TGTGCCAGCAGCCCCCGAGTAGGGGCTAGCAGCACAGATACGCAGTATTTT.

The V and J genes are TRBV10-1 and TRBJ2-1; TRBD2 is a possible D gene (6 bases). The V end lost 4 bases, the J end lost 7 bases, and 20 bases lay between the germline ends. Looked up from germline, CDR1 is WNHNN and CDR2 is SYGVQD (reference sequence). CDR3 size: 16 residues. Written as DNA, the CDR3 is TGCGCCAGCAGTGCATTATCGTGGAGAGCGGGTAATGAGCAGTTCTTC. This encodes CASSALSWRAGNEQFF.

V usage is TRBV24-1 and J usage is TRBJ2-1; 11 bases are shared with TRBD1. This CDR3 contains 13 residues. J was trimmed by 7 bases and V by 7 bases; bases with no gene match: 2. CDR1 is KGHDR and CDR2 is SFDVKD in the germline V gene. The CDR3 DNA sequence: TGTGCCACCAGGGGACAGGGGGTGAATGAGCAGTTCTTC. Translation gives CATRGQGVNEQFF.

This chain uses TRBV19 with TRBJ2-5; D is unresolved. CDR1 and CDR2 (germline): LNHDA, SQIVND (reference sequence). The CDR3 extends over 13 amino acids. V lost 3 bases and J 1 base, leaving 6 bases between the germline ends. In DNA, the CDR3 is TGTGCCAGTAGTATTTCGACCCAAGAGACCCAGTACTTC. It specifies CASSISTQETQYF.

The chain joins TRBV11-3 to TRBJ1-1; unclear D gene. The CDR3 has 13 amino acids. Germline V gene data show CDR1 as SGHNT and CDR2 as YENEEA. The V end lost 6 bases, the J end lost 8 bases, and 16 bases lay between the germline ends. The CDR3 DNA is TGTGCCAGCAGTGGAGGGAGTATCCACGAAGCTTTCTTT. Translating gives CASSGGSIHEAFF.

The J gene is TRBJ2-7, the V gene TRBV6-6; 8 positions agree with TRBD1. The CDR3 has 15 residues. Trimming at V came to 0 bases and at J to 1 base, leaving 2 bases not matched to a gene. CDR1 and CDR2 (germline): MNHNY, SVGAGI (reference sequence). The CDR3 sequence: CASSYSGQGSYEQYF. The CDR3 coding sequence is TGTGCCAGCAGTTACTCCGGACAGGGATCCTACGAGCAGTACTTC.